The 32 T cell receptor beta chains given below trace back to one sample, sequenced in a study of early T cells in non-severe SARS-CoV-2 infection. TCRdb re-called the 5' RACE reads with MiXCR, one entry per CDR3 protein. The data hold under 70,000 distinct CDR3 sequences, with 4.5% to 7% observed a single time. Sequenced material: whole blood. These receptors all come from an adult who was a healthcare worker with PCR-confirmed SARS-CoV-2 infection or an uninfected control (not recorded which).

This clonotype was picked up a small number of times. Written as DNA, the CDR3 is TGCAGTGCACGTAGGGCCGATAACTATGGCTACACCTTC. Translated: CSARRADNYGYTF. This sequence joins TRBV20-1 and TRBJ1-2; no definite D call. CDR3 length: 13 amino acids. V shed 6 bases and J shed 1 base, with 12 bases lying between them. Germline values: CDR1 DFQATT, CDR2 SNEGSKA (reference sequence).

Regarding this clonotype: A much larger clonotype is one base distant, so this may be a read error. The V call is TRBV4-1, the J call TRBJ1-2, with 8 bases that match TRBD1. Germline V gene sequence: CDR1 MGHRA, CDR2 YSYEKL. The CDR3 is 16 amino acids. The CDR3 loop reads CASNQERGQVNYGYTF. CDR3 DNA sequence: TGCGCCAGCAACCAAGAAAGGGGACAGGTCAACTATGGCTACACCTTC.

This clonotype was picked up a small number of times. This sequence joins TRBV2 and TRBJ2-1; D unresolved. The CDR3 totals 11 residues. The V gene's germline CDR1 is SNHLY and CDR2 FYNNEI. V lost 2 bases and J lost 10, with 6 bases in between. CDR3 sequence: CASSESREQFF. The DNA for the CDR3 is TGTGCCAGCAGTGAATCTAGGGAGCAGTTCTTC.

This clonotype showed up just a few times. The gene calls are TRBV3-1 and TRBJ1-1; D remains unclear. V was shortened by 1 base and J by 1 base, with 16 bases between the two germline ends. The CDR3 runs 17 residues. Germline V gives CDR1 LGHDT, CDR2 YNNKEL (reference sequence). Written as DNA, the CDR3 is TGTGCCAGCAGCCAAGTGGCGACCCTCCGGAGGAACACTGAAGCTTTCTTT. Its translation: CASSQVATLRRNTEAFF.

This chain links TRBV20-1 with TRBJ2-1; D is undetermined. This CDR3 has 12 residues. Between the trimmed V and J ends, which lost 3 bases and 7 bases, there was a span of 10 bases. Germline loops: CDR1 DFQATT, CDR2 SNEGSKA (reference sequence). The CDR3: CSARPVGNEQFF. As DNA, the CDR3 is TGCAGTGCTAGGCCGGTGGGAAATGAGCAGTTCTTC.

This clonotype appeared many times. The chain couples TRBV18 to TRBJ1-2, with TRBD1 matching over 9 bases. The CDR3 is 13 residues long. Unmatched junction bases numbered 5, after V lost 6 bases and J lost 6 bases. From germline, CDR1 is KGHSH and CDR2 LQKENI. CDR3 sequence: CASSPGDRDGYTF. In DNA form, the CDR3 reads TGTGCCAGCTCCCCCGGGGACAGGGATGGCTACACCTTC.

This clonotype was detected many times. V usage is TRBV6-5 and J usage is TRBJ2-2; 8 bases match TRBD1. The CDR3 has 17 residues. Germline CDR1 MNHEY, CDR2 SVGAGI. V was pared by 5 bases and J by 1 base, with 9 bases of the junction left unmatched. The CDR3 DNA sequence: TGTGCCAGCAGTCCCAGCCCCGGACAGGGGAACACCGGGGAGCTGTTTTTT. Protein sequence: CASSPSPGQGNTGELFF.

Many counts were recorded for this clonotype. The rearrangement uses TRBV19 and TRBJ1-5; 10 bases line up with TRBD1. Germline V gives CDR1 LNHDA, CDR2 SQIVND (reference sequence). The CDR3 contains 16 residues. V was pared by 2 bases and J by 5 bases, with 6 bases of the junction left unmatched. CDR3 nucleotides: TGTGCCAGTAGTATATATCCCGGGACAGGGGATCAGCCCCAGCATTTT. Amino acid sequence: CASSIYPGTGDQPQHF. Using reference TRBV19 and TRBJ1-5 for the parts outside the CDR3, the full variable domain is DGGITQSPKYLFRKEGQNVTLSCEQNLNHDAMYWYRQDPGQGLRLIYYSQIVNDFQKGDIAEGYSVSREKKESFPLTVTSAQKNPTAFYLCASSIYPGTGDQPQHFGDGTRLSIL.

This clonotype occurred many times. This chain joins TRBV7-2 and TRBJ1-5, with no clear D. The CDR3 has 18 amino acids. Germline CDR1 is SGHTA and CDR2 is FQGNSA. Trimming removed 5 bases at V and 0 bases at J, with 20 bases between. The CDR3 loop is CASSPPSGKPYSNQPQHF. The CDR3 coding sequence is TGTGCCAGCAGCCCCCCATCGGGGAAGCCTTATAGCAATCAGCCCCAGCATTTT.

The sample holds many counts of this clonotype. The chain recombines TRBV20-1 with TRBJ1-3; tentative D call: TRBD1 (5 bases). The CDR3 consists of 14 residues. Trimming pared 3 bases from V and 4 bases from J, leaving 13 bases between. Per the germline V gene, CDR1 is DFQATT and CDR2 is SNEGSKA (reference sequence). CDR3 protein: CSARVGLGGNTIYF. CDR3 DNA sequence: TGCAGTGCTAGGGTGGGGCTTGGCGGAAACACCATATATTTT.

This clonotype was counted at least ten times. The V and J genes are TRBV20-1 and TRBJ2-5; tentatively, D is TRBD2 (7 bases). Trimming left V 8 bases short and J 4 bases short, with 11 bases between. CDR3 length: 11 amino acids. CDR1 is DFQATT, CDR2 SNEGSKA, per germline (reference sequence). The CDR3 nucleotides read TGCAGTCAGAGGGGGGGAGAGACCCAGTACTTC. Protein sequence: CSQRGGETQYF.

The V call is TRBV13, the J call TRBJ2-1; D is perhaps TRBD2 (5 bases). This CDR3 region has 15 residues. Germline CDR1 PRHDT, CDR2 FYEKMQ (reference sequence). The V gene lost 2 bases and the J gene lost 8 bases, with 16 bases spanning the gap. The CDR3 region is CASSLNDWGVHEQFF. The CDR3, as DNA: TGTGCCAGCAGCTTAAATGACTGGGGAGTCCATGAGCAGTTCTTC.

Many counts were recorded for this clonotype. The genes are TRBV12-3 or TRBV12-4 and TRBJ1-6; TRBD1 aligns across 7 bases. This CDR3 is 14 amino acids long. J gave up 10 bases and V 6 bases, and 9 bases lay outside the gene matches. CDR3 sequence: CASSSRGSGSPLHF. In DNA form, the CDR3 reads TGTGCCAGCAGCTCCAGGGGGTCAGGATCACCCCTCCACTTT.

This clonotype was observed many times. This rearrangement joins TRBV10-3 to TRBJ1-5; 7 nucleotides agree with TRBD1. The trim removed 3 bases at V and 3 bases at J, leaving 2 bases unmatched. The CDR3 contains 14 residues. CDR1 is ENHRY, CDR2 SYGVKD, per germline. CDR3 in amino acids: CAISDGTDNQPQHF. For the CDR3, the DNA is TGTGCCATCAGTGACGGGACAGACAATCAGCCCCAGCATTTT.

This chain uses TRBV6-5 with TRBJ2-7; the match to TRBD1 covers 9 bases. Germline V gives CDR1 MNHEY, CDR2 SVGAGI. With V trimmed by 8 bases and J by 2 bases, 4 bases remained unmatched. The CDR3 extends over 13 amino acids. The CDR3 spells CASARTGAYEQYF. The DNA for the CDR3 is TGTGCCAGCGCTAGGACAGGGGCCTACGAGCAGTACTTC.

The V call is TRBV6-9, the J call TRBJ1-5; 10 bases map to TRBD1. Losses at the gene ends were 5 bases for V and 3 bases for J; bases not matched to a gene: 7. Looked up from germline, CDR1 is MNHGY and CDR2 is SVAAGI. The CDR3 is 16 amino acids. The CDR3 reads CASSPPGTGANQPQHF. The CDR3 DNA follows: TGTGCCAGCAGTCCGCCCGGGACAGGGGCCAATCAGCCCCAGCATTTT.

A word on this clonotype: A much bigger clone sits one base away, suggesting this may be a read error. In DNA, the CDR3 is TGTGCCAGCAGCATGAACACTGAAGCTTTCTTT. Translating it yields CASSMNTEAFF. The chain joins TRBV12-3 or TRBV12-4 to TRBJ1-1; D not resolved. The CDR3 is made up of 11 amino acids. Trimming removed 6 bases at V and 0 bases at J, with 2 bases between.

Comments on this clonotype: A much larger clone is a single base away; this may be a read error. V usage is TRBV4-1 and J usage is TRBJ2-7; a weak D match, TRBD1 (6 bases). The V gene's germline CDR1 is MGHRA and CDR2 YSYEKL. The CDR3 is made up of 14 amino acids. Trimming left V 8 bases short and J 4 bases short, with 18 bases between. The CDR3 nucleotides are TGCGCCAGCGGCCTCGGGCCAGGGGTATACGAGCAGTACTTC. It is translated as CASGLGPGVYEQYF.

This chain uses TRBV28 with TRBJ2-6; D may be TRBD1 (5 bases). There are 17 residues in the CDR3. The germline gives CDR1 MDHEN, CDR2 SYDVKM. V lost 8 bases and J lost 7, with 24 bases in between. In DNA, the CDR3 is TGTGCCAGCTTAACCGGCGGCAGGGCCTCCTCTGCCAACGTCCTGACTTTC. As protein: CASLTGGRASSANVLTF.

This clonotype was recorded many times. This rearrangement joins TRBV7-2 to TRBJ1-5; D is undetermined. The CDR3 sequence is 12 residues long. Trimming left V 7 bases short and J 5 bases short, with 9 bases between. Germline-derived CDR1 and CDR2 are SGHTA and FQGNSA. The CDR3 reads CASTHHHQPQHF. DNA of the CDR3: TGTGCCAGCACCCATCACCATCAGCCCCAGCATTTT.

This clonotype was picked up many times. The chain recombines TRBV14 with TRBJ2-5; 7 bases align to TRBD2. Germline-derived CDR1 and CDR2 are SGHDN and FVKESK. The V gene end was trimmed by 1 base and the J gene end by 4 bases; junction bases not matched to a gene: 6. CDR3 length equals 15 residues. As DNA, the CDR3 is TGTGCCAGCAGCCAAGTCCCCGGGGGGATAGAGACCCAGTACTTC. Translated, it gives CASSQVPGGIETQYF.

This clonotype was detected ten times or more. The chain carries TRBV3-1 and TRBJ2-5; perhaps TRBD1 as D (5 bases). The length of the CDR3 is 12 residues. CDR1 LGHDT and CDR2 YNNKEL come from the germline V gene (reference sequence). Trimming shortened V by 8 bases and J by 5 bases, and 12 bases separated the two germline ends. Here the CDR3 DNA reads TGTGCCAGCGGGGCTCGTGACGAGACCCAGTACTTC. Translation gives CASGARDETQYF.

This clonotype was observed at least ten times. The genes are TRBV30 and TRBJ2-1, with D maybe TRBD2 (6 bases). The CDR3 runs 15 residues. Germline loops: CDR1 GTSNPN, CDR2 SVGIG (reference sequence). Trimming shortened V by 0 bases and J by 0 bases, and 9 bases separated the two germline ends. The CDR3 protein is CAWSVPGSSYNEQFF. DNA of the CDR3: TGTGCCTGGAGTGTACCCGGGAGCTCCTACAATGAGCAGTTCTTC.

V gene TRBV5-1 combines with J gene TRBJ1-1; D remains ambiguous. CDR3 size: 15 residues. From germline, CDR1 is SGHRS and CDR2 YFSETQ. Trimming removed 0 bases from V and 8 bases from J, with 17 bases in between. The CDR3 loop reads CASSLAEYSSGEAFF. In DNA form, the CDR3 reads TGCGCCAGCAGCTTGGCCGAGTACAGCTCCGGCGAAGCTTTCTTT.

This clonotype has a count of ten or more. The V call is TRBV29-1, the J call TRBJ2-7, with TRBD2 matching 13 bases. The CDR3 totals 15 residues. Looked up from germline, CDR1 is SQVTM and CDR2 is ANQGSEA. V lost 5 bases, J lost 2 bases, and 6 bases stayed unmatched. The CDR3 bases are TGCAGCGTTTCGGCGGGACTAGCGGGAACCTACGAGCAGTACTTC. Protein: CSVSAGLAGTYEQYF.

J is TRBJ1-4 and V is TRBV9, with no clear D. CDR3 length: 13 amino acids. Looked up from germline, CDR1 is SGDLS and CDR2 is YYNGEE. Between the trimmed V and J ends, which lost 3 bases and 5 bases, there was a span of 8 bases. CDR3 amino acids: CASSALLNEKLFF. The CDR3 DNA reads as TGTGCCAGCAGCGCGCTCCTGAATGAAAAACTGTTTTTT.

The chain combines TRBV5-1 with TRBJ2-5; possible D gene TRBD1, 5 bases. This CDR3 spans 12 amino acids. Germline assignment: CDR1 SGHRS and CDR2 YFSETQ. Trimming cost V 0 bases and J 5 bases, with 5 bases left between them. CDR3 sequence reads: CASSLEGETQYF. In nucleotides, the CDR3 is TGCGCCAGCAGCTTGGAGGGGGAGACCCAGTACTTC.

This clonotype was counted at least ten times. V and J are TRBV27 and TRBJ2-1; possibly TRBD2 for D (5 bases). There are 12 residues in the CDR3. The germline V and J ends were trimmed by 3 bases and 7 bases, with 7 bases remaining between them. Germline CDR1 and CDR2: MNHEY and SMNVEV (reference sequence). CDR3 bases: TGTGCCAGCAGTTTCACGGGAAATGAGCAGTTCTTC. It translates to CASSFTGNEQFF.

In its sample, this clonotype was seen many times. The chain joins TRBV20-1 to TRBJ1-2; maybe TRBD1 (5 bases). V was pared by 0 bases and J by 0 bases, with 8 bases between. Germline CDR1 DFQATT, CDR2 SNEGSKA (reference sequence). The CDR3 length is 14 residues. Here the CDR3 reads CSARDQGTNYGYTF. CDR3 nucleotide sequence: TGCAGTGCTAGAGATCAGGGAACTAACTATGGCTACACCTTC.

This clonotype was found a few times. The genes are TRBV20-1 and TRBJ1-2, with no clear D. The CDR3 is made up of 12 amino acids. CDR1 is DFQATT, CDR2 SNEGSKA, per germline (reference sequence). Trimming left V 3 bases short and J 1 base short, with 6 bases between. The CDR3 loop is CSASSLNYGYTF. For the CDR3, the DNA is TGCAGTGCTAGTTCGCTTAACTATGGCTACACCTTC.

This clonotype was observed at least ten times. The chain joins TRBV5-4 to TRBJ2-3, with D possibly being TRBD1 or TRBD2 (6 bases each). Germline V gene data show CDR1 as SGHNT and CDR2 as YYREEE (reference sequence). CDR3 length equals 16 residues. Deletions cut 4 bases from V and 4 bases from J, with 19 bases between. This CDR3 is CASSQGEGGFADTQYF. The CDR3 DNA sequence: TGTGCCAGCAGCCAGGGCGAGGGGGGTTTCGCAGATACGCAGTATTTT.

This clonotype was seen a few times. V gene TRBV9 combines with J gene TRBJ1-3, with TRBD1 matching 8 bases. This CDR3 region has 18 residues. J gave up 0 bases and V 0 bases, and 8 bases lay outside the gene matches. In germline, CDR1 is SGDLS, CDR2 YYNGEE. CDR3 in amino acids: CASSVVAGGLSSGNTIYF. CDR3 coding DNA: TGTGCCAGCAGCGTAGTGGCAGGGGGCTTGAGCTCTGGAAACACCATATATTTT.